The clone carrying this T cell receptor beta chain was seen ten or more times. The antigen remains unidentified. This specimen comes from a study of regulatory T cells in long-lasting Graves disease. Turning to the study itself: For under 3 months, newly diagnosed Graves' patients had been taking antithyroid drugs. Study observations and caveats: Under persistent disease, TRBV28, TRBJ1-2 and TRBJ2-5 were used preferentially. Sample size was small, which may have lowered accuracy.

Time point defined: newly diagnosed GD, antithyroid drugs for less than 3 months. The TCR library was made from RNA extracted from PBMCs. Blood from the periphery, nine milliliters in all, was drawn into EDTA tubes. V gave up 11 bases and J gave up 2 bases; unmatched junction bases: 3. The CDR3 is made up of 13 amino acids. In germline, CDR1 is SGHVS, CDR2 FQNEAQ. TCR beta libraries were built with iRepertoire HTBI primers and Arm-PCR of CDR3 regions. MiXCR was run by TCRdb on the multiplex PCR reads, yielding one entry per CDR3 protein. The sample includes about 300,000 distinct CDR3 sequences, about 20% of them seen just once.

The chain joins TRBV7-8 to TRBJ2-6; 7 bases are shared with TRBD2. This TCR was sampled from a female donor with Graves disease. The sample was peripheral blood mononuclear cells (PBMCs), taken at new diagnosis, from a patient treated with antithyroid drugs. The CDR3 sequence is CAFRGAGANVLTF. The CDR3 coding sequence is TGTGCCTTCCGGGGGGCTGGGGCCAACGTCCTGACTTTC.